These 29 T cell receptor beta chains share one sample of origin, sequenced in a study of CD4 T cells in relation to SARS-CoV-2 and coronaviruses. CD4+ T cells from unexposed donors were obtained before the COVID-19 pandemic (2011-2018). After approximately ten days of culture, CD4+ T cells were isolated. Antigens for these TCRs are unknown. Only in-frame clones appear in the TCRdb table, and some are missing; sequencing was by immunoSEQ multiplex PCR. The table includes fewer than 25,000 clones, roughly four fifths detected once. The specimen was CD4+ T cells from PBMCs, cultured in vitro. The receptors shown here come from a human donor in good health.

V usage is TRBV3-1 (or the pseudogene TRBV3-2) and J usage is TRBJ2-7, with D maybe TRBD2 (5 bases). V was clipped by 0 bases and J by 1 base, with 16 bases between them. The CDR3 runs 17 residues. The V gene's germline CDR1 is LGHDT and CDR2 YNNKEL (reference sequence). CDR3 DNA sequence: TGTGCCAGCAGCCAAGATAGGGTGGCCCGCGGGTCCTACGAGCAGTACTTC. It is translated as CASSQDRVARGSYEQYF.

The sample holds a few counts of this clone. The J gene is TRBJ1-3, the V gene TRBV9, with 7 bases identical to TRBD1. The ends lost 4 bases at V and 7 bases at J; junction bases unmatched: 11. The CDR3 extends over 15 amino acids. The germline CDR1 and CDR2 sequences are SGDLS and YYNGEE. CDR3 sequence (DNA): TGTGCCAGCAGCCCGGGACAGCCTGGGAGGAACACCATATATTTT. Its protein product is CASSPGQPGRNTIYF.

V is TRBV7-8 and J is TRBJ2-7; 8 bases align to TRBD1. CDR1 and CDR2 (germline): SGHVS, FQNEAQ. This CDR3 spans 13 amino acids. V lost 4 bases to trimming and J lost 6 bases; unmatched junction nucleotides: 5. DNA of the CDR3: TGTGCCAGCAGCTCCCAGGGACAGGCCGAGCAGTACTTC. Its translation: CASSSQGQAEQYF.

The gene calls are TRBV4-2 and TRBJ2-1; 7 nucleotides match TRBD2. The length of the CDR3 is 14 residues. With V trimmed by 0 bases and J by 10 bases, 6 bases remained unmatched. Germline lookup yields CDR1 LGHNA and CDR2 YNFKEQ. For the CDR3, the DNA is TGTGCCAGCAGCCAAGAGGGACTACGGGAGGAGCAGTTCTTC. Translation gives CASSQEGLREEQFF.

The chain has TRBV7-3 and TRBJ2-5; tentatively, D is TRBD2 (5 bases). Between the trimmed V and J ends, which lost 5 bases and 5 bases, there was a span of 21 bases. The CDR3 spans 16 residues. In germline, CDR1 is SGHTA, CDR2 FQGTGA. CDR3 DNA sequence: TGTGCCAGCAGCCCCACTGGGTTGGGGAGTAGTGAGACCCAGTACTTC. This sequence encodes CASSPTGLGSSETQYF.

This clone occurred once. The genes are TRBV6-1 and TRBJ2-3, with 11 bases aligning to TRBD2. The junction had 15 bases not matched to a gene; V was cut back by 4 bases and J by 6 bases. This CDR3 contains 18 residues. CDR1 MNHNS and CDR2 SASEGT come from the germline V gene. As DNA, the CDR3 is TGTGCCAGCAGTGGGTCCGGGACTAGCGGAGGACGCCCCGATACGCAGTATTTT. This sequence encodes CASSGSGTSGGRPDTQYF.

The chain joins TRBV4-2 to TRBJ2-3; perhaps TRBD2 as D (5 bases). This CDR3 has 14 residues. Germline loops: CDR1 LGHNA, CDR2 YNFKEQ. The V end was cut by 0 bases, the J end by 4 bases, with 8 bases between. The DNA for the CDR3 is TGTGCCAGCAGCCAAGATATGGGAGCAGATACGCAGTATTTT. Protein sequence: CASSQDMGADTQYF.

CDR3 coding DNA: TGTGCCAGCAGTTTCCCCGGGGAGGGGTATGGCTACACCTTC. Protein sequence: CASSFPGEGYGYTF. This chain links TRBV28 with TRBJ1-2, with a tentative D call TRBD1 (5 bases). In germline, CDR1 is MDHEN, CDR2 SYDVKM. V lost 3 bases and J 5 bases, leaving 13 bases between the germline ends. The CDR3 spans 14 residues.

In its sample, this clone was seen a few times. V is TRBV7-2 and J is TRBJ2-2; possibly TRBD1 or TRBD2 for D (5 bases each). CDR1 is SGHTA, CDR2 FQGNSA, per germline. The CDR3 runs to 13 residues. Trimming took 5 bases from V and 2 from J, leaving 6 bases between them. The CDR3 spells CASSGTNTGELFF. CDR3 sequence (DNA): TGTGCCAGCAGCGGGACCAACACCGGGGAGCTGTTTTTT.

The genes are TRBV29-1 and TRBJ1-3, with 7 bases matching TRBD1. Germline V gene sequence: CDR1 SQVTM, CDR2 ANQGSEA. Trimming cost V 4 bases and J 0 bases; bases outside gene matches: 3. This CDR3 has 14 residues. CDR3 sequence reads: CSVARDSSGNTIYF. The CDR3 DNA reads as TGCAGCGTTGCCCGGGACAGCTCTGGAAACACCATATATTTT.

V gene TRBV11-2 combines with J gene TRBJ2-5; 7 nucleotides line up with TRBD1. CDR1 SGHAT and CDR2 FQNNGV come from the germline V gene. The V segment lost 0 bases and the J segment 5 bases; nucleotides outside the gene matches: 9. This CDR3 region has 16 residues. The CDR3 reads CASSLDRHRGRETQYF. CDR3 nucleotide sequence: TGTGCCAGCAGCTTAGATCGACACAGGGGTAGGGAGACCCAGTACTTC.

The rearrangement links TRBV3-1 (or the pseudogene TRBV3-2) to TRBJ2-7; 7 bases agree with TRBD2. With V trimmed by 1 base and J by 9 bases, 3 bases remained unmatched. CDR3 length: 12 residues. Per germline, CDR1 LGHDT and CDR2 YNNKEL (reference sequence). Here the CDR3 DNA reads TGTGCCAGCAGCCAAGGGCCGGGAGGGCAGTACTTC. Its protein product is CASSQGPGGQYF.

The rearrangement uses TRBV23-1 and TRBJ2-1, with 9 bases matching TRBD1. TRBV23-1 is sorted into the ORF group, with uncertain function. V shed 0 bases, J shed 8 bases, and the junction held 8 bases outside the gene matches. The CDR3 runs to 16 residues. Here the CDR3 reads CASSQSGQGGCDEQFF. The CDR3 bases are TGCGCCAGCAGTCAATCGGGACAGGGAGGATGCGATGAGCAGTTCTTC.

The V and J genes are TRBV5-4 and TRBJ2-3; the match to TRBD2 covers 8 bases. The CDR3 has 16 residues. The V gene's germline CDR1 is SGHNT and CDR2 YYREEE (reference sequence). Trimming at V came to 6 bases and at J to 0 bases, leaving 9 bases not matched to a gene. CDR3 in amino acids: CASTYGLATSTDTQYF. CDR3 DNA sequence: TGTGCCAGCACCTACGGACTAGCCACTAGCACAGATACGCAGTATTTT.

The V call is TRBV12-3 or TRBV12-4, the J call TRBJ2-5; 7 bases align to TRBD2. Germline trimming cut 4 bases from V and 5 bases from J; bases unmatched to any gene: 4. This CDR3 has 13 amino acids. CDR3 DNA sequence: TGTGCCAGCAGTTCCTTGGGGGGGGAGACCCAGTACTTC. Translation: CASSSLGGETQYF.

This clone was counted a single time. DNA for the CDR3: TGTGCCAGCAGTGAAGAGGGCCTCAAGCAGTTCTTC. Encoded protein: CASSEEGLKQFF. This chain connects TRBV6-1 to TRBJ2-1; D not certain. The germline CDR1 and CDR2 sequences are MNHNS and SASEGT. Trimming removed 1 base from V and 11 bases from J, with 9 bases in between. This CDR3 is built from 12 residues.

This clone was counted between two and nine times. The rearrangement joins TRBV4-1 to TRBJ2-7; 10 bases agree with TRBD1. V was clipped by 10 bases and J by 6 bases; unmatched bases: 9. Germline V gene data show CDR1 as MGHRA and CDR2 as YSYEKL. The CDR3 extends over 13 amino acids. The CDR3: CATKGQGKGEQYF. The CDR3 DNA sequence: TGCGCCACCAAGGGACAGGGGAAGGGCGAGCAGTACTTC.

This clone was picked up a small number of times. The chain combines TRBV19 with TRBJ1-1, with 7 bases identical to TRBD1. This CDR3 has 14 residues. J gave up 0 bases and V 6 bases, and 4 bases lay outside the gene matches. The germline CDR1 and CDR2 sequences are LNHDA and SQIVND (reference sequence). In nucleotides, the CDR3 is TGTGCCAGTAGAGGGACAGCGTTGAACACTGAAGCTTTCTTT. Translation: CASRGTALNTEAFF. The full variable domain, rest sourced from reference TRBV19 and TRBJ1-1, is DGGITQSPKYLFRKEGQNVTLSCEQNLNHDAMYWYRQDPGQGLRLIYYSQIVNDFQKGDIAEGYSVSREKKESFPLTVTSAQKNPTAFYLCASRGTALNTEAFFGQGTRLTVV.

This clone was seen a single time. The J gene is TRBJ2-3, the V gene TRBV11-2; 8 positions match TRBD1. J was trimmed by 11 bases and V by 4 bases; bases with no gene match: 11. Germline V gene data show CDR1 as SGHAT and CDR2 as FQNNGV. The CDR3 sequence is 14 residues long. The DNA of the CDR3 is TGTGCCAGCAGCTCGATCAGGGGGCGCGAGGGGCAGTATTTT. This gives the protein CASSSIRGREGQYF.

The rearrangement uses TRBV28 and TRBJ1-3; 8 bases are a match to TRBD1. The CDR3 is made up of 13 amino acids. CDR1 and CDR2 (germline): MDHEN, SYDVKM. The CDR3 DNA is TGTGCTACCACAGGGGGAGCGGGAAACACCATATATTTT. Translating gives CATTGGAGNTIYF. The full variable domain, its missing parts supplied by reference TRBV28 and TRBJ1-3, is DVKVTQSSRYLVKRTGEKVFLECVQDMDHENMFWYRQDPGLGLRLIYFSYDVKMKEKGDIPEGYSVSREKKERFSLILESASTNQTSMYLCATTGGAGNTIYFGEGSWLTVV.

In regard to this clone: The sample carries other DNA sequences with the same CDR3. The chain has TRBV19 and TRBJ2-5; TRBD1 matches 8 bases. This CDR3 comprises 14 residues. Looked up from germline, CDR1 is LNHDA and CDR2 is SQIVND (reference sequence). J was trimmed by 2 bases and V by 3 bases; bases with no gene match: 2. This chain's CDR3 is CASSIGQGQETQYF. The CDR3 DNA sequence: TGTGCCAGTAGTATCGGACAGGGTCAAGAGACCCAGTACTTC.

The chain uses TRBV19 and TRBJ1-1, with TRBD1 identical over 7 bases. This CDR3 contains 14 residues. The germline gives CDR1 LNHDA, CDR2 SQIVND (reference sequence). The V gene end was trimmed by 2 bases and the J gene end by 1 base; junction bases not matched to a gene: 1. This chain's CDR3 is CASSIRQGNTEAFF. As DNA, the CDR3 is TGTGCCAGTAGTATAAGACAGGGGAACACTGAAGCTTTCTTT.

V and J are TRBV6-5 and TRBJ1-1; D ambiguous. There are 14 residues in the CDR3. Germline CDR1 and CDR2: MNHEY and SVGAGI. With 6 bases removed from V and 3 bases from J, the gap between germline ends came to 14 bases. The CDR3 reads CASRKVNYYTEAFF. In DNA, the CDR3 is TGTGCCAGCAGAAAGGTTAATTATTACACTGAAGCTTTCTTT.

This clone showed up just once. The rearrangement joins TRBV13 to TRBJ2-2, with unresolved D. Deletions cut 1 base from V and 6 bases from J, with 9 bases between. Germline V lookup: CDR1 PRHDT, CDR2 FYEKMQ (reference sequence). The CDR3 is 14 residues long. CDR3 protein: CASSLDPAPGELFF. The CDR3 DNA follows: TGTGCCAGCAGCTTAGACCCTGCACCCGGGGAGCTGTTTTTT.

The chain uses TRBV6-2 or TRBV6-3 and TRBJ2-4; the D is unclear. CDR1 and CDR2 (germline): MNHEY, SVGEGT. CDR3 length: 12 residues. The V end lost 6 bases, the J end lost 3 bases, and 6 bases lay between the germline ends. The CDR3 DNA reads TGTGCCAGCAGCATCAACAAAAACATTCAGTACTTC. Translation gives CASSINKNIQYF.

The chain has TRBV21-1 and TRBJ2-7; TRBD1 reflects the table's D call only, with no check against the DNA. TRBV21-1 is annotated as a pseudogene. The CDR3 has 14 amino acids. CDR3 amino acids: CASTTGTGNSEQYF. In nucleotides, the CDR3 is TGTGCCAGCACAACCGGGACAGGGAACAGCGAGCAGTACTTC.

The chain joins TRBV30 to TRBJ1-2; TRBD1 agrees at 7 bases. The CDR3 is 13 residues long. CDR1 is GTSNPN and CDR2 is SVGIG in the germline V gene (reference sequence). The J segment lost 2 bases and the V segment lost 5 bases, leaving 5 bases of the junction unmatched. The CDR3 DNA is TGTGCCTGGGACAGGGACCCCAACTATGGCTACACCTTC. Protein: CAWDRDPNYGYTF.

This clone was observed a handful of times. This chain links TRBV27 with TRBJ1-6; a possible D gene is TRBD1 (5 bases). The V gene lost 2 bases and the J gene lost 5 bases, with 13 bases spanning the gap. The germline gives CDR1 MNHEY, CDR2 SMNVEV (reference sequence). CDR3 length: 16 residues. The DNA for the CDR3 is TGTGCCAGCAGTTTAAGGTCCGCACAGGATAATTCACCCCTCCACTTT. Amino acid sequence: CASSLRSAQDNSPLHF.

The chain combines TRBV6-5 with TRBJ2-4, with 8 bases lining up with TRBD2. The CDR3 has 15 residues. CDR1 MNHEY and CDR2 SVGAGI come from the germline V gene. V was pared by 5 bases and J by 8 bases, with 11 bases of the junction left unmatched. CDR3 coding DNA: TGTGCCAGCAGTCCAACTAGCGGCCCCCTGGACATTCAGTACTTC. It translates to CASSPTSGPLDIQYF.